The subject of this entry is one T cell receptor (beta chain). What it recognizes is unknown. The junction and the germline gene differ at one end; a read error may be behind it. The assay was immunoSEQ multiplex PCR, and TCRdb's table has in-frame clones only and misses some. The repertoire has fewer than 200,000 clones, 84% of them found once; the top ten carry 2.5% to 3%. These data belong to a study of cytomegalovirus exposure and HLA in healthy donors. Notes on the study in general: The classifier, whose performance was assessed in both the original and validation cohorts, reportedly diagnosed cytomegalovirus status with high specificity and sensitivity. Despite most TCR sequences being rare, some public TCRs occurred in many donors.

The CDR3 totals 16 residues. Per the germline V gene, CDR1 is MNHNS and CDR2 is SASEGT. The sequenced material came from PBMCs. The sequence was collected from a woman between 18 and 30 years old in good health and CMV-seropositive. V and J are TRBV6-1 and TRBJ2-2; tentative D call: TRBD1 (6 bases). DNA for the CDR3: TGTGCCAGCAGTGATTCAAACAGGGACCCCACCGGGAAGCTGTTTTTT. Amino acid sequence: CASSDSNRDPTGKLFF.